Listed here is a single T cell receptor beta chain. The CDR3 contains 17 residues. The germline V gene has CDR1 LGHNT and CDR2 FRNRAP. V shed 5 bases, J shed 6 bases, and the junction held 14 bases outside the gene matches. The sample is drawn from a study of blood T cell repertoires in COVID-19. Study-wide background: COVID-19 samples from acute and convalescent phases originated in the United States, Italy and Spain. PBMCs, B-cell-depleted T cells, or T cells were the source of the cDNA or gDNA that made up the material.

The protocol was immunoSEQ multiplex PCR, while the TCRdb copy is restricted to in-frame clones and leaves out a portion. There are about 220,000 clones in the sample; 85% occur only once, and roughly 2.2% lies in the top ten. This clonotype originated in a woman in her 70s with COVID-19, enrolled during active disease. The rearrangement joins TRBV12-5 to TRBJ1-5, with 9 bases lining up with TRBD1. Sequences were obtained from peripheral blood. The CDR3 sequence: CASGNPRDRAEGQPQHF. CDR3 coding DNA: TGTGCTAGTGGTAACCCCCGGGACAGGGCGGAGGGTCAGCCCCAGCATTTT.